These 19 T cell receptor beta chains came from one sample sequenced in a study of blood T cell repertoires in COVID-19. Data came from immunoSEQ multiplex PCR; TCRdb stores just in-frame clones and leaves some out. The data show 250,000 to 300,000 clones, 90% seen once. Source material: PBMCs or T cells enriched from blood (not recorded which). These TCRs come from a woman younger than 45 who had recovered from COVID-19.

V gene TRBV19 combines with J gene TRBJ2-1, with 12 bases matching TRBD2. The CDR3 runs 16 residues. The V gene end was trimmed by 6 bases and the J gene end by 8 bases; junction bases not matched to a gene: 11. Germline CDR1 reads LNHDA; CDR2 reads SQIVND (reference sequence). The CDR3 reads CASSLSTSGRPDEQFF. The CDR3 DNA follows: TGTGCCAGTAGCCTCTCTACTAGCGGGAGGCCCGATGAGCAGTTCTTC. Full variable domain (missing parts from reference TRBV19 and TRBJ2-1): DGGITQSPKYLFRKEGQNVTLSCEQNLNHDAMYWYRQDPGQGLRLIYYSQIVNDFQKGDIAEGYSVSREKKESFPLTVTSAQKNPTAFYLCASSLSTSGRPDEQFFGPGTRLTVL.

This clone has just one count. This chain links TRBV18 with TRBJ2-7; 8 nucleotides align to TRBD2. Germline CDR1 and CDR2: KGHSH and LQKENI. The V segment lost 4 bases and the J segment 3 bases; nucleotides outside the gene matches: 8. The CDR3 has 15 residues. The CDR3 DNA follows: TGTGCCAGCTCACGGGGGGTAGCGGGGAACTACGAGCAGTACTTC. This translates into CASSRGVAGNYEQYF.

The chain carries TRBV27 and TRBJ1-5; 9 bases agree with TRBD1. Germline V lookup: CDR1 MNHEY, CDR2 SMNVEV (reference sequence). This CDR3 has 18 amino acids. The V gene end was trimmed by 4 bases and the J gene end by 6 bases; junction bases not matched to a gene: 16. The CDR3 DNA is TGTGCCAGCAGTTCAACCCACCGGGACAGGGAGGCACGTCAGCCCCAGCATTTT. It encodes CASSSTHRDREARQPQHF.

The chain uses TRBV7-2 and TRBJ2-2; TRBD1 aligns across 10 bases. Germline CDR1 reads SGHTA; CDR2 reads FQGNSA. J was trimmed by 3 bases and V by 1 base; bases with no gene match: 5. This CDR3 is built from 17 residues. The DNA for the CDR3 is TGTGCCAGCAGCTTAGGGGGACAGGGGAGGTACACCGGGGAGCTGTTTTTT. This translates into CASSLGGQGRYTGELFF.

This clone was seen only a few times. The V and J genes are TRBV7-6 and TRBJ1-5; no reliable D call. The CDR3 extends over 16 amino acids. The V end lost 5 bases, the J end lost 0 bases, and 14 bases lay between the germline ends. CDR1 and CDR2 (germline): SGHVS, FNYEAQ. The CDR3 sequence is CASSKETRYSNQPQHF. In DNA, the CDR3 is TGTGCCAGCAGCAAAGAGACACGGTATAGCAATCAGCCCCAGCATTTT. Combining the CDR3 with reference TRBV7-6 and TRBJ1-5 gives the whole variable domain GAGVSQSPRYKVTKRGQDVALRCDPISGHVSLYWYRQALGQGPEFLTYFNYEAQQDKSGLPNDRFSAERPEGSISTLTIQRTEQRDSAMYRCASSKETRYSNQPQHFGDGTRLSIL.

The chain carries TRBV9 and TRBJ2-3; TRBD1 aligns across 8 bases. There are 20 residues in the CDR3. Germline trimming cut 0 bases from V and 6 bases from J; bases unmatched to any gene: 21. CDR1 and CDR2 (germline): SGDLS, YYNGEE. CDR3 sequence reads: CASSVAVRAGGLPLLDTQYF. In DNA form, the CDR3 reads TGTGCCAGCAGCGTAGCTGTTCGGGCAGGGGGCCTTCCGTTGTTGGATACGCAGTATTTT.

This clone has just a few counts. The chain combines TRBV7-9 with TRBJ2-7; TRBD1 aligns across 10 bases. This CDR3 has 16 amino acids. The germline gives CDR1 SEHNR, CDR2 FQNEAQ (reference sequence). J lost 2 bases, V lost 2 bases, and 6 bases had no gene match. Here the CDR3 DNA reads TGTGCCAGCAGCTTACCGTCCGGGACAGGGGCCTACGAGCAGTACTTC. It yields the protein CASSLPSGTGAYEQYF.

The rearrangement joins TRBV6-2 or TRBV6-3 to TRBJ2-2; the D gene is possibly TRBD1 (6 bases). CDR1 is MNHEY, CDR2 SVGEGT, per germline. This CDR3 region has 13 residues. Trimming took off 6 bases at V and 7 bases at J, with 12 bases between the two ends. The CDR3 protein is CASSGTNFGELFF. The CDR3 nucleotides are TGTGCCAGCAGCGGGACAAATTTCGGGGAGCTGTTTTTT.

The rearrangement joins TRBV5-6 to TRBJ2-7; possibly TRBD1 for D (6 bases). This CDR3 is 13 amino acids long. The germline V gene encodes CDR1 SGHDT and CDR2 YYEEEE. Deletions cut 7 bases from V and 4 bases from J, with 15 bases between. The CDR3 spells CASSPTGSYEQYF. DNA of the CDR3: TGTGCCAGCTCACCCACAGGGTCGTACGAGCAGTACTTC.

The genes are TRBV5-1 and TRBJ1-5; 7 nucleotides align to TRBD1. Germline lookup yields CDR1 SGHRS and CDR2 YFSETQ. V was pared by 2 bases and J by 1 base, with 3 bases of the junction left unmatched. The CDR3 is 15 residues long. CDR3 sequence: CASSLTGVSNQPQHF. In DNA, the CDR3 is TGCGCCAGCAGCTTAACAGGGGTCAGCAATCAGCCCCAGCATTTT. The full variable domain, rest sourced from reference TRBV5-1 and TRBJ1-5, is KAGVTQTPRYLIKTRGQQVTLSCSPISGHRSVSWYQQTPGQGLQFLFEYFSETQRNKGNFPGRFSGRQFSNSRSEMNVSTLELGDSALYLCASSLTGVSNQPQHFGDGTRLSIL.

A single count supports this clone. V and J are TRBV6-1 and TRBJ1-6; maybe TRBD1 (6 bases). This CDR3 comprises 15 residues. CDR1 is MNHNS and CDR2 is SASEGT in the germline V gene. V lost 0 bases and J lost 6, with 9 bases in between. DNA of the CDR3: TGTGCCAGCAGTGAAGCTGGGGGCGGTAATTCACCCCTCCACTTT. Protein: CASSEAGGGNSPLHF.

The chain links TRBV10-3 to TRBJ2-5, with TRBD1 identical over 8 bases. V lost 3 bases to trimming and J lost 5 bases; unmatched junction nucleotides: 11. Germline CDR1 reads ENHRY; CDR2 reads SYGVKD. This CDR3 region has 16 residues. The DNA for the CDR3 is TGTGCCATCAGTGAATATCCAGGGGGCGCCGGGGAGACCCAGTACTTC. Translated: CAISEYPGGAGETQYF.

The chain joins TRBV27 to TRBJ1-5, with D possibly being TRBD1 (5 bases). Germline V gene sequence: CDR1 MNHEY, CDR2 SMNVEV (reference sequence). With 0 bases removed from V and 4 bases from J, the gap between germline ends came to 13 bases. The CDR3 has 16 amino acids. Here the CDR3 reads CASSLSSAGRNQPQHF. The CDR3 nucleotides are TGTGCCAGCAGTTTATCCTCGGCAGGGAGGAATCAGCCCCAGCATTTT.

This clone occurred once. This chain's CDR3 is CASSPDQGPSGKFYEQYF. In DNA form, the CDR3 reads TGTGCCAGCTCACCAGACCAGGGGCCTAGCGGGAAGTTCTACGAGCAGTACTTC. This chain connects TRBV18 to TRBJ2-7; 9 bases line up with TRBD2. The ends lost 2 bases at V and 3 bases at J; junction bases unmatched: 14. Looked up from germline, CDR1 is KGHSH and CDR2 is LQKENI. The CDR3 sequence is 18 residues long.

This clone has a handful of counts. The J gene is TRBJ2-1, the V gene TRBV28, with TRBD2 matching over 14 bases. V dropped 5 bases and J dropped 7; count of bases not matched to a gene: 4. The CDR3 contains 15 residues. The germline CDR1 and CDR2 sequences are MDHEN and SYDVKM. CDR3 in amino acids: CASSDRLAGGNEQFF. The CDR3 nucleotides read TGTGCCAGCAGTGACAGACTAGCGGGAGGGAATGAGCAGTTCTTC.

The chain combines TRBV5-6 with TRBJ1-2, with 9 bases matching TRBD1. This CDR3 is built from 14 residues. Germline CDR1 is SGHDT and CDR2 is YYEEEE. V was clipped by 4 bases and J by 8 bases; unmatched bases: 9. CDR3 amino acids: CASSPSDRGWGYTF. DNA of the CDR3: TGTGCCAGCAGCCCGTCGGACAGGGGTTGGGGCTACACCTTC. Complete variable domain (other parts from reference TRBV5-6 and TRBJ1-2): DAGVTQSPTHLIKTRGQQVTLRCSPKSGHDTVSWYQQALGQGPQFIFQYYEEEERQRGNFPDRFSGHQFPNYSSELNVNALLLGDSALYLCASSPSDRGWGYTFGSGTRLTVV.

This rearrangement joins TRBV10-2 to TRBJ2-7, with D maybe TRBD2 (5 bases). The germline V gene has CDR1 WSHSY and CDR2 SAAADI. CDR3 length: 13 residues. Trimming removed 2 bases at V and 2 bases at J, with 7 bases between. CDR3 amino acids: CASSEATTYEQYF. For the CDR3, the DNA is TGCGCCAGCAGTGAGGCGACTACCTACGAGCAGTACTTC.

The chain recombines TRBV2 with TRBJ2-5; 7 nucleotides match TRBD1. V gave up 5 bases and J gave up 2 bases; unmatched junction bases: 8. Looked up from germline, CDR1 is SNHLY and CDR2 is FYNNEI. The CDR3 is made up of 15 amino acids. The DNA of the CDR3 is TGTGCCAGCAGTCTACCCCGACAGGGACAAGAGACCCAGTACTTC. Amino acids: CASSLPRQGQETQYF.

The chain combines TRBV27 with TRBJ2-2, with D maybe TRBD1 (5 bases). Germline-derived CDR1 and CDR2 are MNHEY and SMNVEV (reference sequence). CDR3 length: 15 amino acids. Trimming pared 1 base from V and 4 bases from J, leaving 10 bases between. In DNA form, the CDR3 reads TGTGCCAGCAGTTTATATAGGACATCCACCGGGGAGCTGTTTTTT. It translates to CASSLYRTSTGELFF.